These 24 T cell receptor beta chains were sequenced from one sample in a study of T cells in Graves' hyperthyroidism and ophthalmopathy. Amplification of TCR beta CDR3 regions was performed using RNA transcripts as template. With the HTBI primer set, the TCR CDR3 went through a first round of RT-PCR. TCRdb processed the multiplex PCR reads anew with MiXCR; each CDR3 protein has one entry. Of approximately 640,000 distinct CDR3 sequences in the sample, approximately 15% were seen once. Sequencing was done on a sample of blood. These receptors were collected from a man aged 45-65 years with Graves' hyperthyroidism.

This clonotype was detected a few times. This chain connects TRBV12-3 or TRBV12-4 to TRBJ2-1; the match to TRBD2 covers 11 bases. CDR3 length: 18 amino acids. J was trimmed by 2 bases and V by 0 bases; bases with no gene match: 6. The CDR3 region is CASSLALLAGDTYNEQFF. CDR3 bases: TGTGCCAGCAGTTTAGCGCTACTAGCGGGGGACACCTACAATGAGCAGTTCTTC.

At least ten counts were recorded for this clonotype. The chain employs TRBV9 and TRBJ2-3; TRBD2 might be the D (5 bases). Trimming shortened V by 0 bases and J by 0 bases, and 8 bases separated the two germline ends. CDR3 length: 15 residues. Germline V CDR1 and CDR2: SGDLS, YYNGEE. The CDR3 DNA sequence: TGTGCCAGCAGCGTAGGTCTAGCTAGCACAGATACGCAGTATTTT. It yields the protein CASSVGLASTDTQYF. Supplemented by reference TRBV9 and TRBJ2-3, the full variable domain reads DSGVTQTPKHLITATGQRVTLRCSPRSGDLSVYWYQQSLDQGLQFLIQYYNGEERAKGNILERFSAQQFPDLHSELNLSSLELGDSALYFCASSVGLASTDTQYFGPGTRLTVL.

Many counts were recorded for this clonotype. The J gene is TRBJ2-1, the V gene TRBV5-1, with 10 positions matching TRBD2. Germline CDR1 and CDR2: SGHRS and YFSETQ. Trimming took 6 bases from V and 1 from J; bases not matched to a gene: 7. This CDR3 contains 16 residues. The CDR3 reads CASTILAGVSYNEQFF. In DNA form, the CDR3 reads TGCGCCAGCACTATTCTAGCGGGAGTATCCTACAATGAGCAGTTCTTC.

This clonotype was detected many times. J is TRBJ2-3 and V is TRBV24-1; 9 bases align to TRBD1. Germline V gene sequence: CDR1 KGHDR, CDR2 SFDVKD. The CDR3 has 16 amino acids. V was pared by 4 bases and J by 4 bases, with 8 bases of the junction left unmatched. The CDR3 DNA is TGTGCCACCAGTGAATATCCGGGACAGGGATCAGATACGCAGTATTTT. This encodes CATSEYPGQGSDTQYF.

This clonotype occurred a few times. The conserved closing phenylalanine or tryptophan is absent in this CDR3, likely reflecting a read error. This rearrangement joins TRBV6-9 to TRBJ2-3; D ambiguous. The germline V and J ends were trimmed by 3 bases and 0 bases, with 10 bases remaining between them. The germline CDR1 and CDR2 sequences are MNHGY and SVAAGI. The CDR3 is 15 residues long. CDR3 sequence: CASSYDGTSTDTQYL. The CDR3 DNA is TGTGCCAGCAGTTACGACGGTACTAGCACAGATACGCAGTATCTT.

The chain is built from TRBV12-3 or TRBV12-4 and TRBJ2-7, with 9 nucleotides matching TRBD2. Unmatched junction bases numbered 9, after V lost 6 bases and J lost 3 bases. The CDR3 is 15 amino acids. The CDR3 spells CASSPLAGMSYEQYF. In DNA, the CDR3 is TGTGCCAGCAGCCCTCTAGCGGGGATGAGCTACGAGCAGTACTTC.

This clonotype has a count of ten or more. The chain recombines TRBV20-1 with TRBJ2-7, with 14 bases matching TRBD2. V was clipped by 6 bases and J by 4 bases; unmatched bases: 5. This CDR3 has 14 amino acids. Looked up from germline, CDR1 is DFQATT and CDR2 is SNEGSKA (reference sequence). The CDR3 region is CSARLAGGPYEQYF. As DNA, the CDR3 is TGCAGTGCCAGACTAGCGGGAGGGCCTTACGAGCAGTACTTC.

V usage is TRBV7-6 and J usage is TRBJ2-1, with TRBD2 as a possible D gene (6 bases). The J call may be incorrect, as the DNA end agrees better with TRBJ2-7. The CDR3 spans 15 residues. CDR1 is SGHVS and CDR2 is FNYEAQ in the germline V gene. The CDR3: CASSLEGRYYNEQYF. DNA of the CDR3: TGTGCCAGCAGCTTAGAGGGGAGGTACTACAATGAGCAGTACTTC.

This clonotype was counted many times. The chain employs TRBV29-1 and TRBJ2-2, with D possibly matching TRBD1 (6 bases). Deletions cut 6 bases from V and 8 bases from J, with 13 bases between. The CDR3 runs 12 residues. Germline V gene lookup returns CDR1 SQVTM and CDR2 ANQGSEA. CDR3 DNA sequence: TGCAGCGTGACAAAGGGGGATGGGGAGCTGTTTTTT. Protein sequence: CSVTKGDGELFF.

Remarks on this clonotype: A much larger clonotype is one base distant, so this may be a read error. This chain joins TRBV2 and TRBJ2-1, with D possibly TRBD2 on 6 matching bases. Germline assignment: CDR1 SNHLY and CDR2 FYNNEI. This CDR3 is 14 amino acids long. In DNA, the CDR3 is TGTGCCAGCACCCGTCCCCTAGCGTACAGTGAGCAGTTCTTC. It translates to CASTRPLAYSEQFF.

This clonotype occurred many times. The chain has TRBV6-5 and TRBJ2-3; no firm D call. Looked up from germline, CDR1 is MNHEY and CDR2 is SVGAGI. The CDR3 has 15 amino acids. Trimming took off 2 bases at V and 2 bases at J, with 11 bases between the two ends. The DNA for the CDR3 is TGTGCCAGCAGTTACCGGACGGTGGACACAGATACGCAGTATTTT. Translating gives CASSYRTVDTDTQYF.

The rearrangement joins TRBV30 to TRBJ2-3; TRBD1 might be the D (5 bases). The CDR3 contains 13 residues. Trimming took off 2 bases at V and 3 bases at J, with 9 bases between the two ends. The germline V gene has CDR1 GTSNPN and CDR2 SVGIG (reference sequence). In DNA form, the CDR3 reads TGTGCCTGGAGTCCCCCAGGGACAGATACGCAGTATTTT. This translates into CAWSPPGTDTQYF.

The rearrangement uses TRBV2 and TRBJ2-5; 7 nucleotides line up with TRBD1. Germline values: CDR1 SNHLY, CDR2 FYNNEI. The CDR3 length is 13 residues. V gave up 11 bases and J gave up 0 bases; unmatched junction bases: 6. The CDR3 coding sequence is TGTGCCGGTCGGGACAGCCACCAAGAGACCCAGTACTTC. Amino acids: CAGRDSHQETQYF.

The CDR3 loop is CASSQPGPSKETQYF. The CDR3 nucleotides read TGCGCCAGCAGCCAGCCGGGGCCTTCCAAAGAGACCCAGTACTTC. This chain joins TRBV4-1 and TRBJ2-5; possibly TRBD1 or TRBD2 for D (5 bases each). Trimming removed 3 bases from V and 3 bases from J, with 14 bases in between. Germline CDR1 reads MGHRA; CDR2 reads YSYEKL. The CDR3 loop spans 15 amino acids.

With regard to this clonotype: One end of the junction is discordant with germline, which a read error may explain. This rearrangement joins TRBV7-8 to TRBJ2-4; maybe TRBD2 (6 bases). The CDR3 runs 16 residues. The germline V gene encodes CDR1 SGHVS and CDR2 FQNEAQ. In DNA form, the CDR3 reads TGTGTCAGCAGCCGATATACGGGAGAGGCCAAAAACATTCAGTACTTC. Protein: CVSSRYTGEAKNIQYF.

The chain carries TRBV11-2 and TRBJ1-1; D might be TRBD1 (6 bases). The CDR3 runs 16 residues. The germline V and J ends were trimmed by 5 bases and 4 bases, with 20 bases remaining between them. The germline V gene has CDR1 SGHAT and CDR2 FQNNGV. The CDR3 loop reads CASSANLRGGSTEAFF. CDR3 nucleotide sequence: TGTGCCAGCAGCGCTAACCTCAGGGGTGGGAGCACTGAAGCTTTCTTT.

At least ten counts were recorded for this clonotype. The genes are TRBV11-2 and TRBJ2-3; either TRBD1 or TRBD2 may fit D (5 bases each). Trimming shortened V by 3 bases and J by 0 bases, and 13 bases separated the two germline ends. This CDR3 has 16 residues. Germline V CDR1 and CDR2: SGHAT, FQNNGV. CDR3 residues: CASSFIAGSSTDTQYF. The CDR3 DNA reads TGTGCCAGCAGCTTTATAGCAGGGAGTAGCACAGATACGCAGTATTTT.

The chain couples TRBV11-2 to TRBJ1-2; a possible D gene is TRBD1 (5 bases). The CDR3 length is 14 residues. The V end was cut by 1 base, the J end by 3 bases, with 9 bases between. The germline CDR1 and CDR2 sequences are SGHAT and FQNNGV. CDR3 DNA sequence: TGTGCCAGCAGCTTAGTGGGGGAGCACTATGGCTACACCTTC. It encodes CASSLVGEHYGYTF. The variable domain in full, completed from reference TRBV11-2 and TRBJ1-2, reads EAGVAQSPRYKIIEKRQSVAFWCNPISGHATLYWYQQILGQGPKLLIQFQNNGVVDDSQLPKDRFSAERLKGVDSTLKIQPAKLEDSAVYLCASSLVGEHYGYTFGSGTRLTVV.

This clonotype occurred a few times. This sequence joins TRBV5-1 and TRBJ2-7, with 8 bases identical to TRBD1. The germline CDR1 and CDR2 sequences are SGHRS and YFSETQ. The CDR3 runs 16 residues. V was pared by 3 bases and J by 1 base, with 9 bases of the junction left unmatched. In DNA form, the CDR3 reads TGCGCCAGCAGCTATACACCGGGACAGGCGTCCTACGAGCAGTACTTC. It codes for CASSYTPGQASYEQYF.

V is TRBV4-1 and J is TRBJ2-5; 10 bases are a match to TRBD2. The junction had 7 bases not matched to a gene; V was cut back by 0 bases and J by 6 bases. This CDR3 region has 16 residues. Germline V lookup: CDR1 MGHRA, CDR2 YSYEKL. Here the CDR3 reads CASSQESSGSYKTQYF. The CDR3 DNA is TGCGCCAGCAGCCAAGAATCTAGCGGGAGTTACAAGACCCAGTACTTC.

The sample holds many counts of this clonotype. The chain recombines TRBV27 with TRBJ2-1; 11 bases line up with TRBD2. Per germline, CDR1 MNHEY and CDR2 SMNVEV (reference sequence). This CDR3 has 16 residues. Trimming removed 5 bases from V and 6 bases from J; junction bases left unmatched: 9. As DNA, the CDR3 is TGTGCCAGCAGTCCTCCGGGACTAGCGGACCTCAATGAGCAGTTCTTC. Its translation is CASSPPGLADLNEQFF.

This clonotype came up many times. V and J are TRBV7-2 and TRBJ2-7, with TRBD2 as a possible D gene (5 bases). Germline CDR1 reads SGHTA; CDR2 reads FQGNSA. V was pared by 2 bases and J by 5 bases, with 13 bases between. The CDR3 length is 14 residues. CDR3 sequence (DNA): TGTGCCAGCAGCTTATTCTGGGAGCCAAACGAGCAGTACTTC. Its translation is CASSLFWEPNEQYF.

This clonotype was counted at least ten times. V and J are TRBV28 and TRBJ2-7, with a tentative D call TRBD2 (6 bases). CDR1 is MDHEN and CDR2 is SYDVKM in the germline V gene. The CDR3 is made up of 13 amino acids. Trimming took off 8 bases at V and 5 bases at J, with 16 bases between the two ends. CDR3 sequence (DNA): TGTGCCAGCGCATATGGGGGGATTAACGAGCAGTACTTC. Protein sequence: CASAYGGINEQYF. The full variable domain, in which reference TRBV28 and TRBJ2-7 provide the parts outside the CDR3, is DVKVTQSSRYLVKRTGEKVFLECVQDMDHENMFWYRQDPGLGLRLIYFSYDVKMKEKGDIPEGYSVSREKKERFSLILESASTNQTSMYLCASAYGGINEQYFGPGTRLTVT.

This clonotype was recorded once. The gene calls are TRBV2 and TRBJ1-2, with D uncertain. Germline assignment: CDR1 SNHLY and CDR2 FYNNEI. This CDR3 spans 13 amino acids. V lost 4 bases, J lost 8 bases, and 14 bases lay in between. In DNA form, the CDR3 reads TGTGCCAGCAGTGTTCTGGTTCGAGAGGGCTACACCTTC. This codes for CASSVLVREGYTF.